A selection of T cell receptor beta chains follows, all from one sample in a study of T cells in Graves' hyperthyroidism and ophthalmopathy. TCRdb re-analysed the multiplex PCR reads in MiXCR, keeping a single row per CDR3 protein. Counted here are about 180,000 distinct CDR3 sequences, around 15% occurring once; the ten biggest clones make up 25% to 30%. The sample comprised blood. The receptors were sampled from a woman aged 45-59 years with Graves' hyperthyroidism. Both conserved end residues are part of each CDR3. A D gene is named only where the DNA matches it firmly. Some rows have no size entry. The others give once, few or many, or a class for an expanded clone.

CSARDGGRLYEQYF,TGCAGTGCTAGAGACGGGGGTCGTCTCTACGAGCAGTACTTC,many,TRBJ2-7,-,TRBV20-1
CASSPTDYNEQFF,TGTGCCAGCAGCCCTACTGACTACAATGAGCAGTTCTTC,-,TRBJ2-1,-,TRBV7-9
CASSLRVGGPDTQYF,TGCGCCAGCAGCTTGCGGGTCGGGGGCCCAGATACGCAGTATTTT,many,TRBJ2-3,-,TRBV5-1
CSASERGITDTQYF,TGCAGTGCTAGTGAGCGGGGGATCACAGATACGCAGTATTTT,-,TRBJ2-3,TRBD2,TRBV20-1
CASSLLSGQSNEKLFF,TGTGCCAGTAGTTTGCTTTCGGGACAGTCTAATGAAAAACTGTTTTTT,-,TRBJ1-4,TRBD1,TRBV19
CSVAGGFTNTEAFF,TGCAGCGTTGCAGGGGGCTTTACGAACACTGAAGCTTTCTTT,many,TRBJ1-1,TRBD1,TRBV29-1
CASTGQGAGYGYTF,TGTGCCAGCACTGGACAGGGGGCGGGCTATGGCTACACCTTC,many,TRBJ1-2,TRBD1,TRBV27
CASSEKENYEQYF,TGTGCCAGCAGTGAAAAGGAGAATTACGAGCAGTACTTC,many,TRBJ2-7,-,TRBV2
CASSPQQGRLNEQFF,TGTGCCAGCAGCCCCCAACAGGGGAGGTTGAATGAGCAGTTCTTC,many,TRBJ2-1,-,TRBV12-3/TRBV12-4
CATNSEGGGSPLHF,TGTGCCACCAACTCAGAGGGGGGTGGTTCACCCCTCCACTTT,many,TRBJ1-6,-,TRBV15
CASSSTGTGDEQYF,TGTGCCAGCAGCTCAACCGGGACAGGGGATGAGCAGTACTTC,few,TRBJ2-7,TRBD1,TRBV5-6
CASSQFTGRRDYSNQPQHF,TGTGCCAGCAGTCAATTCACCGGACGGAGGGATTATAGCAATCAGCCCCAGCATTTT,many,TRBJ1-5,-,TRBV6-1
CASIKPGRLSGANVLTF,TGTGCCAGCATCAAGCCGGGACGGCTCTCTGGGGCCAACGTCCTGACTTTC,many,TRBJ2-6,-,TRBV6-2/TRBV6-3
CASSQSGTGVEKLFF,TGCGCCAGCAGCCAATCCGGGACAGGGGTTGAAAAACTGTTTTTT,-,TRBJ1-4,TRBD1,TRBV4-1
CASSLTGNSQYF,TGCGCCAGCAGCTTGACCGGGAATTCCCAGTACTTC,-,TRBJ2-5,-,TRBV5-1
CASSIYSGNYGYTF,TGTGCCAGTAGTATTTACAGCGGAAACTATGGCTACACCTTC,many,TRBJ1-2,-,TRBV19
CSARDEGPLMGTGELFF,TGCAGTGCTAGAGATGAGGGACCGTTGATGGGCACCGGGGAGCTGTTTTTT,many,TRBJ2-2,-,TRBV20-1
CASSRLRDRTSYEQYF,TGTGCCAGCAGCCGATTACGGGACAGGACTTCCTACGAGCAGTACTTC,many,TRBJ2-7,TRBD1,TRBV6-1
CASSELGQGAGELFF,TGTGCCAGCAGTGAGCTGGGTCAGGGGGCCGGGGAGCTGTTTTTT,once,TRBJ2-2,TRBD1,TRBV2
CAADTGCVYAQYF,TGTGCCGCCGATACAGGGTGCGTGTATGCGCAGTATTTT,many,TRBJ2-3,-,TRBV25-1
CASSSDRGNEQFF,TGTGCCAGCAGCTCGGACAGGGGCAATGAGCAGTTCTTC,-,TRBJ2-1,TRBD1,TRBV7-3
CSARDWLGTGNTEAFF,TGCAGTGCTAGAGATTGGCTCGGGACAGGGAACACTGAAGCTTTCTTT,-,TRBJ1-1,TRBD1,TRBV20-1
CASSNRGQYVDGYTF,TGTGCCAGCAGCAACCGAGGACAGTACGTCGATGGCTACACCTTC,many,TRBJ1-2,-,TRBV7-9
CASSDDYGTEGQSYTF,TGTGCCAGCAGTGACGACTACGGGACAGAGGGGCAAAGCTACACCTTC,many,TRBJ1-2,TRBD1,TRBV2
CASSNTGGFDEQYF,TGCGCCAGCAGTAATACAGGGGGCTTCGACGAGCAGTACTTC,few,TRBJ2-7,TRBD1,TRBV5-1
CASSYGTDSYEQYF,TGTGCCAGCAGCTACGGGACAGATTCCTACGAGCAGTACTTC,few,TRBJ2-7,TRBD1,TRBV7-9
CASSIAVGGSYEQYF,TGTGCCAGTAGTATTGCAGTCGGCGGCTCCTACGAGCAGTACTTC,many,TRBJ2-7,-,TRBV19
CASRRNNEKLFF,TGTGCCAGTAGGCGCAACAATGAAAAACTGTTTTTT,many,TRBJ1-4,-,TRBV19
CASSLNPYSGNTIYF,TGTGCCAGCAGTTTAAACCCTTACTCTGGAAACACCATATATTTT,-,TRBJ1-3,-,TRBV27
CASGGRNYEQYF,TGTGCCAGCGGAGGACGCAACTACGAGCAGTACTTC,few,TRBJ2-7,-,TRBV9
CASSYGPLTEAFF,TGTGCCAGCAGTTACGGGCCGCTGACTGAAGCTTTCTTT,many,TRBJ1-1,-,TRBV6-6
CASREYEQYF,TGTGCCAGCAGAGAGTACGAGCAGTACTTC,many,TRBJ2-7,-,TRBV2
CASSRGDNSPLHF,TGTGCCAGCAGTAGGGGGGATAATTCACCCCTCCACTTT,many,TRBJ1-6,-,TRBV7-9
CASSFGTGIYGYTF,TGTGCCAGCAGTTTCGGGACAGGGATCTATGGCTACACCTTC,many,TRBJ1-2,TRBD1,TRBV12-3/TRBV12-4
CASSLNRAGDTQYF,TGCGCCAGCAGCTTAAACAGGGCTGGCGATACGCAGTATTTT,many,TRBJ2-3,-,TRBV5-1
CASSQGLLAGGKDTQYF,TGTGCCAGCAGCCAAGGCCTACTAGCGGGGGGGAAGGATACGCAGTATTTT,-,TRBJ2-3,TRBD2,TRBV3-1
CASSYSRGGRTEAFF,TGTGCCAGCAGTTACTCCAGGGGGGGACGGACTGAAGCTTTCTTT,many,TRBJ1-1,TRBD1,TRBV6-6
CASSLHLENIQYF,TGTGCCAGCAGTTTACATCTGGAAAACATTCAGTACTTC,many,TRBJ2-4,-,TRBV28
CASRDRATEAFF,TGTGCCAGCAGGGACAGGGCCACTGAAGCTTTCTTT,many,TRBJ1-1,TRBD1,TRBV25-1
CASSLGGPAPAFF,TGTGCCAGCAGCTTAGGTGGCCCCGCTCCGGCTTTCTTT,many,TRBJ1-1,-,TRBV7-9
CASRAGVGQPQHF,TGTGCCAGCAGAGCAGGGGTGGGCCAGCCCCAGCATTTT,many,TRBJ1-5,-,TRBV2
CASSLPPPGASEPQHF,TGTGCCAGCAGTTTACCACCTCCAGGGGCCTCGGAGCCCCAGCATTTT,many,TRBJ1-5,-,TRBV28
CASRGNSNQPQHF,TGTGCCAGCAGAGGTAATAGCAATCAGCCCCAGCATTTT,-,TRBJ1-5,-,TRBV2
CASSVGGTGDYGYTF,TGTGCCAGCAGCGTAGGGGGGACAGGAGATTATGGCTACACCTTC,-,TRBJ1-2,TRBD1,TRBV9
CASSPAEFPEKLFF,TGTGCCAGCAGTCCTGCGGAATTCCCCGAAAAACTGTTTTTT,many,TRBJ1-4,-,TRBV27
CASSSQGAGETQYF,TGTGCCAGCAGCTCTCAGGGGGCTGGGGAGACCCAGTACTTC,many,TRBJ2-5,TRBD1,TRBV11-2
CATSRDRVLAQHF,TGTGCCACCAGCAGAGACAGGGTACTGGCCCAGCATTTT,many,TRBJ1-5,-,TRBV15
CASSLEDPAGNQPQHF,TGTGCCAGCAGCTTAGAGGACCCGGCGGGCAATCAGCCCCAGCATTTT,many,TRBJ1-5,-,TRBV9
CASRRDGNYGYTF,TGTGCCAGCCGTAGGGACGGCAACTATGGCTACACCTTC,many,TRBJ1-2,-,TRBV28
CASSLAGTSTYEQYF,TGTGCCAGCAGTTTAGCGGGAACGAGCACCTACGAGCAGTACTTC,many,TRBJ2-7,-,TRBV12-3/TRBV12-4
CSVATGRSDQPQHF,TGCAGTGTCGCTACAGGGAGAAGTGATCAGCCCCAGCATTTT,many,TRBJ1-5,-,TRBV20-1
CASSPRVSYEQYF,TGTGCCAGCAGTCCCAGGGTTTCCTACGAGCAGTACTTC,few,TRBJ2-7,-,TRBV27
CASSESSGDYNEQFF,TGCGCCAGCAGTGAGTCGTCGGGGGACTACAATGAGCAGTTCTTC,many,TRBJ2-1,-,TRBV10-1
CASSLTWGTNQPQHF,TGCGCCAGCAGCTTGACATGGGGGACGAATCAGCCCCAGCATTTT,many,TRBJ1-5,-,TRBV5-1